This T cell receptor beta chain comes out of a study of shared clonotypes between healthy human individuals. About the study: With ages of 18 to 49, the donors were two women and a few men.

The V segment lost 5 bases and the J segment 1 base; nucleotides outside the gene matches: 3. There are 14 residues in the CDR3. Germline-derived CDR1 and CDR2 are MGHDK and SYGVNS. Only in-frame clones appear in the TCRdb table, and some are missing; sequencing was by immunoSEQ multiplex PCR. The data show about 1.1 million clones, with roughly 77% seen just once and roughly 0.9% held by the top ten. A single count supports this clone. The antigen is unknown. Study-wide results and limits: Clonotypes which were not shared had lower generation probabilities than clonotypes that all four donors shared. Represented diversity, genetic and exposure-history alike, was limited by few donors.

The chain is built from TRBV25-1 and TRBJ1-2; TRBD1 aligns across 8 bases. The TCR comes from a man aged 18 to 29 in good health. Some clones in this sample may be carry-over from other donors' samples. Material: memory CD4+ T cells from PBMCs. Subset described: CD45RA-negative fraction. CDR3 in amino acids: CASSITGGNYGYTF. The CDR3 nucleotides read TGTGCCAGCAGTATCACAGGGGGTAACTATGGCTACACCTTC.